These 21 T cell receptor beta chains came from one sample sequenced in a study of molecular identifiers for immune sequencing clone quantification. One entry per CDR3 protein results from TCRdb running MiXCR on the PCR reads. Found here are 100,000 or so distinct CDR3 sequences, 30% to 35% of them singletons; the top ten hold around a tenth. Sequences were obtained from naive CD8+ T cells from blood, with Jurkat cell RNA spiked in. As to subset: FACS-sorted CD8+CD4-CCR7+CD45RA+ naive T cells. These receptors all come from a human donor in good health. Some libraries in this study had Jurkat cell RNA spiked in.

This chain joins TRBV28 and TRBJ2-7, with 7 bases matching TRBD1. The V segment lost 6 bases and the J segment 6 bases; nucleotides outside the gene matches: 20. The germline gives CDR1 MDHEN, CDR2 SYDVKM. The CDR3 consists of 17 residues. CDR3 sequence (DNA): TGTGCCAGCAGGGTCCCGGGACAGAGACGGGCATCGGGCGAGCAGTACTTC. As protein: CASRVPGQRRASGEQYF.

The chain couples TRBV13 to TRBJ2-3; 7 bases are shared with TRBD2. The CDR3 totals 16 residues. J gave up 0 bases and V 8 bases, and 11 bases lay outside the gene matches. Per the germline V gene, CDR1 is PRHDT and CDR2 is FYEKMQ (reference sequence). The CDR3 loop reads CASRQPSGESTDTQYF. The CDR3 DNA reads as TGTGCCAGCCGACAACCGAGCGGGGAAAGCACAGATACGCAGTATTTT.

This clonotype was recorded many times. The chain recombines TRBV28 with TRBJ1-5; TRBD1 matches 8 bases. Trimming removed 6 bases from V and 4 bases from J; junction bases left unmatched: 5. The CDR3 is 14 residues long. The germline gives CDR1 MDHEN, CDR2 SYDVKM. The CDR3, as DNA: TGTGCCAGCAGCGAGGGACAGGAAAATCAGCCCCAGCATTTT. It translates to CASSEGQENQPQHF.

The sample holds many counts of this clonotype. The rearrangement links TRBV29-1 to TRBJ2-7; the match to TRBD2 covers 9 bases. The CDR3 covers 14 residues. The ends lost 4 bases at V and 10 bases at J; junction bases unmatched: 14. Germline CDR1 reads SQVTM; CDR2 reads ANQGSEA. The CDR3 region has the DNA TGCAGCGTTGGGGAATGGGCGGGAGGGCCGTCTCAGTACTTC. Amino acids: CSVGEWAGGPSQYF.

The J gene is TRBJ2-3, the V gene TRBV19, with 11 bases lining up with TRBD2. The CDR3 contains 15 residues. CDR1 LNHDA and CDR2 SQIVND come from the germline V gene (reference sequence). Losses at the gene ends were 6 bases for V and 4 bases for J; bases not matched to a gene: 6. The CDR3 region has the DNA TGTGCCAGTAGGCGACTAGCGGGGATGGCAGATACGCAGTATTTT. This translates into CASRRLAGMADTQYF. The entire variable domain, with the rest obtained from reference TRBV19 and TRBJ2-3, is as follows: DGGITQSPKYLFRKEGQNVTLSCEQNLNHDAMYWYRQDPGQGLRLIYYSQIVNDFQKGDIAEGYSVSREKKESFPLTVTSAQKNPTAFYLCASRRLAGMADTQYFGPGTRLTVL.

This clonotype occurred a few times. The V call is TRBV6-1, the J call TRBJ1-5; D not certain. The CDR3 covers 13 residues. Germline V gene lookup returns CDR1 MNHNS and CDR2 SASEGT. With 7 bases removed from V and 6 bases from J, the gap between germline ends came to 13 bases. The DNA of the CDR3 is TGTGCCAGCACGTGGGGTCTTCGTCAGCCCCAGCATTTT. Translating it yields CASTWGLRQPQHF.

The chain couples TRBV21-1 to TRBJ2-5; TRBD1 is the table's D call and was not checked against the DNA. TRBV21-1 is a pseudogene locus. The CDR3 is 15 residues long. This CDR3 is CASSSPPVHQETQYF. The CDR3 DNA follows: TGTGCCAGCAGCAGTCCCCCGGTACACCAAGAGACCCAGTACTTC.

The chain recombines TRBV15 with TRBJ2-5; tentative D call: TRBD2 (6 bases). V was shortened by 0 bases and J by 2 bases, with 7 bases between the two germline ends. CDR3 length: 14 residues. Germline V lookup: CDR1 LNHNV, CDR2 YYDKDF (reference sequence). CDR3 residues: CATSRDSGQETQYF. CDR3 coding DNA: TGTGCCACCAGCAGAGACAGCGGGCAAGAGACCCAGTACTTC.

This clonotype was picked up many times. The chain combines TRBV10-3 with TRBJ2-3; 8 bases match TRBD2. Germline values: CDR1 ENHRY, CDR2 SYGVKD. The CDR3 extends over 15 amino acids. After removal of 2 bases from V and 2 bases from J, the junction contained 3 bases not matched to a gene. In DNA, the CDR3 is TGTGCCATCAGTGAGATAGCGGGGAACACAGATACGCAGTATTTT. Translated, it gives CAISEIAGNTDTQYF.

Comments on this clonotype: Germline and junction disagree at one end, which may indicate a read error. The rearrangement links TRBV29-1 to TRBJ2-3; D is possibly TRBD1 (5 bases). Germline-derived CDR1 and CDR2 are SQVTM and ANQGSEA. CDR3 length equals 12 residues. CDR3 DNA: TGCAGCGTAAGGACAAGCACAGATACGCTGTATTTT. It is translated as CSVRTSTDTLYF.

This clonotype was detected many times. This chain joins TRBV28 and TRBJ2-3, with TRBD2 matching 8 bases. The CDR3 totals 17 residues. V shed 1 base and J 1 base; nucleotides not matched to a gene: 7. Germline V gene data show CDR1 as MDHEN and CDR2 as SYDVKM. The CDR3: CASSLFLATSGTDTQYF. The DNA of the CDR3 is TGTGCCAGCAGTTTATTCCTTGCGACTAGCGGCACAGATACGCAGTATTTT.

This clonotype was observed a few times. The chain carries TRBV6-2 or TRBV6-3 and TRBJ2-3; tentatively, D is TRBD1 (8 bases). The V end lost 4 bases, the J end lost 2 bases, and 19 bases lay between the germline ends. Germline CDR1 reads MNHEY; CDR2 reads SVGEGT. This CDR3 contains 17 residues. CDR3 DNA: TGTGCCAGCAGTTTCCCTGGACAGGGACTATCCACAGATACGCAGTATTTT. Protein: CASSFPGQGLSTDTQYF.

CDR3 DNA: TGTGCCAGCAGTGAAGTGGATCTCTACGAGCAGTACTTC. Translated, it gives CASSEVDLYEQYF. V usage is TRBV6-1 and J usage is TRBJ2-7; no definite D call. The germline V gene has CDR1 MNHNS and CDR2 SASEGT. With 1 base removed from V and 3 bases from J, the gap between germline ends came to 7 bases. This CDR3 region has 13 residues.

A word on this clonotype: A much larger clone differs from this one at a single base, so this may be a read error. The V and J genes are TRBV29-1 and TRBJ2-2; D tentatively reads TRBD1 or TRBD2 (5 bases each). Germline lookup yields CDR1 SQVTM and CDR2 ANQGSEA. The CDR3 consists of 13 residues. Trimming removed 7 bases from V and 7 bases from J, with 16 bases in between. CDR3 loop: CSGPGPLVGELFF. CDR3 nucleotides: TGCAGCGGTCCGGGACCCTTAGTCGGGGAGCTGTTTTTT.

Only a few counts were recorded for this clonotype. This rearrangement joins TRBV4-1 to TRBJ1-4; D is unresolved. CDR3 length: 13 amino acids. Between the trimmed V and J ends, which lost 4 bases and 12 bases, there was a span of 15 bases. From germline, CDR1 is MGHRA and CDR2 YSYEKL. For the CDR3, the DNA is TGCGCCAGCAGCCCTATCTCGGGTGACGAACTGTTTTTT. This sequence encodes CASSPISGDELFF.

This clonotype was seen ten or more times. The rearrangement uses TRBV20-1 and TRBJ1-1, with D possibly matching TRBD1 (6 bases). There are 14 residues in the CDR3. Germline loops: CDR1 DFQATT, CDR2 SNEGSKA (reference sequence). CDR3 bases: TGCAGCCAAATACCGGACAGACCAAACACTGAAGCTTTCTTT. Its protein product is CSQIPDRPNTEAFF.

The chain carries TRBV2 and TRBJ1-1; D possibly corresponds to TRBD1 (6 bases). Deletions cut 3 bases from V and 4 bases from J, with 9 bases between. Per germline, CDR1 SNHLY and CDR2 FYNNEI. CDR3 length: 13 amino acids. CDR3 in amino acids: CASSDGTPTEAFF. CDR3 sequence (DNA): TGTGCCAGCAGTGACGGGACACCCACTGAAGCTTTCTTT.

This clonotype appeared many times. V usage is TRBV7-9 and J usage is TRBJ2-3; D unclear. Germline V gene data show CDR1 as SEHNR and CDR2 as FQNEAQ (reference sequence). The V and J ends lost 8 bases and 1 base respectively, with 10 bases between them. The CDR3 is 13 residues long. In DNA, the CDR3 is TGTGCCAGCCGGAGTGGTCGCACAGATACGCAGTATTTT. It codes for CASRSGRTDTQYF.

The sample holds a few counts of this clonotype. The chain combines TRBV24-1 with TRBJ1-5; TRBD1 matches 7 bases. Trimming removed 2 bases from V and 6 bases from J; junction bases left unmatched: 6. The V gene's germline CDR1 is KGHDR and CDR2 SFDVKD. This CDR3 comprises 15 residues. CDR3: CATSDSQGFVQPQHF. The CDR3 DNA reads TGTGCCACCAGTGATTCACAGGGGTTCGTTCAGCCCCAGCATTTT.

This clonotype showed up just a few times. The chain couples TRBV9 to TRBJ1-2; D is uncertain. The CDR3 runs 15 residues. V was shortened by 6 bases and J by 0 bases, with 15 bases between the two germline ends. Germline V gives CDR1 SGDLS, CDR2 YYNGEE. CDR3 in amino acids: CASNPRTVANYGYTF. CDR3 sequence (DNA): TGTGCCAGCAACCCCAGGACGGTAGCTAACTATGGCTACACCTTC.

At least ten counts were recorded for this clonotype. V is TRBV7-3 and J is TRBJ2-2; TRBD1 matches at 10 bases. CDR1 and CDR2 (germline): SGHTA, FQGTGA. This CDR3 comprises 15 residues. V shed 1 base, J shed 6 bases, and the junction held 2 bases outside the gene matches. CDR3 DNA: TGTGCCAGCAGCTTAAGCGGACAGGGGGCCGGGGAGCTGTTTTTT. It translates to CASSLSGQGAGELFF.